The entry below describes one T cell receptor beta chain. These data come from a study of T cell changes during pregnancy in multiple sclerosis. CDR1 MDHEN and CDR2 SYDVKM come from the germline V gene. V was clipped by 6 bases and J by 3 bases; unmatched bases: 10. The CDR3 runs to 15 residues. Method: immunoSEQ multiplex PCR; TCRdb's copy keeps in-frame clones and lacks some. The sample includes about 41,000 clones, 80% to 90% of them seen just once. This sequence was found in a female donor in good health, enrolled as a control in a pregnancy study. The source material was peripheral blood, sampled in the first trimester of pregnancy. The chain carries TRBV28 and TRBJ2-7; TRBD2 aligns across 8 bases. The CDR3 DNA is TGTGCCAGCAGCCCGATGAGCGGGAGATTCTACGAGCAGTACTTC. It yields the protein CASSPMSGRFYEQYF. Combining the CDR3 with reference TRBV28 and TRBJ2-7 gives the whole variable domain DVKVTQSSRYLVKRTGEKVFLECVQDMDHENMFWYRQDPGLGLRLIYFSYDVKMKEKGDIPEGYSVSREKKERFSLILESASTNQTSMYLCASSPMSGRFYEQYFGPGTRLTVT.